Following are 16 T cell receptor beta chains from one sample sequenced in a study of shared clonotypes between healthy human individuals. This table comes from immunoSEQ multiplex PCR, and its TCRdb copy is limited to in-frame clones, with some not included. The repertoire holds about 690,000 clones, with roughly 87% as singletons. What was sequenced was memory CD8+ T cells from PBMCs. The subset is: CD45RO+ cells pooled with CCR7-negative TemRA cells. The receptors here all came from a man younger than 35 in good health. Some clones in this sample may be carry-over from other donors' samples.

The V call is TRBV5-1, the J call TRBJ1-4, with no clear D. Germline CDR1 reads SGHRS; CDR2 reads YFSETQ. The V end was cut by 0 bases, the J end by 5 bases, with 8 bases between. This CDR3 spans 14 amino acids. CDR3 sequence (DNA): TGCGCCAGCAGCTTGGGACAAACAAATGAAAAACTGTTTTTT. Protein: CASSLGQTNEKLFF.

The chain has TRBV30 and TRBJ2-3; 9 bases match TRBD1. With V trimmed by 5 bases and J by 2 bases, 5 bases remained unmatched. The CDR3 contains 14 residues. Per germline, CDR1 GTSNPN and CDR2 SVGIG (reference sequence). The CDR3: CAWQTGGNTDTQYF. DNA of the CDR3: TGTGCCTGGCAGACAGGGGGAAACACAGATACGCAGTATTTT.

The rearrangement joins TRBV27 to TRBJ2-6; D might be TRBD1 (6 bases). V was pared by 2 bases and J by 1 base, with 18 bases between. Germline assignment: CDR1 MNHEY and CDR2 SMNVEV (reference sequence). This CDR3 spans 19 amino acids. The CDR3 spells CASSLPHRAPGSGANVLTF. The CDR3 DNA follows: TGTGCCAGCAGTTTACCCCACAGGGCTCCCGGATCTGGGGCCAACGTCCTGACTTTC.

The chain links TRBV27 to TRBJ2-2, with TRBD2 matching 9 bases. V shed 5 bases, J shed 1 base, and the junction held 5 bases outside the gene matches. The CDR3 length is 16 residues. Germline V gene lookup returns CDR1 MNHEY and CDR2 SMNVEV (reference sequence). The CDR3 DNA reads TGTGCCAGCAGTCTGGGACTAGCAGAGAACACCGGGGAGCTGTTTTTT. It translates to CASSLGLAENTGELFF.

CDR3 coding DNA: TGTGCCAGTAACAATCACCGGGAGGATGAAAAACTGTTTTTT. It specifies CASNNHREDEKLFF. J is TRBJ1-4 and V is TRBV19; D is uncertain. The ends were cut back, 7 bases at V and 6 bases at J, with 15 bases in the middle. Germline V CDR1 and CDR2: LNHDA, SQIVND (reference sequence). The CDR3 extends over 14 amino acids.

The V gene is TRBV7-9, the J gene TRBJ2-1; D perhaps matches TRBD1 (6 bases). CDR3 length: 15 residues. Germline CDR1 and CDR2: SEHNR and FQNEAQ (reference sequence). Trimming took off 5 bases at V and 3 bases at J, with 14 bases between the two ends. The CDR3 protein is CASSPRGQNYNEQFF. Written as DNA, the CDR3 is TGTGCCAGCAGCCCCCGAGGACAGAACTACAATGAGCAGTTCTTC.

The rearrangement uses TRBV4-3 and TRBJ2-2, with 7 bases identical to TRBD1. The trim removed 4 bases at V and 6 bases at J, leaving 5 bases unmatched. CDR3 length: 14 amino acids. CDR1 and CDR2 (germline): LGHNA, YSLEER. CDR3 sequence (DNA): TGCGCCAGCAGCCCAGAGACAGGGCCCGGGGAGCTGTTTTTT. Translating it yields CASSPETGPGELFF.

The genes are TRBV13 and TRBJ2-3, with D maybe TRBD2 (6 bases). The CDR3 spans 15 residues. Trimming took off 2 bases at V and 2 bases at J, with 11 bases between the two ends. Germline CDR1 is PRHDT and CDR2 is FYEKMQ (reference sequence). In nucleotides, the CDR3 is TGTGCCAGCAGCTTATTCCGGGAGCTCACAGATACGCAGTATTTT. Translation gives CASSLFRELTDTQYF.

This clone was detected a few times. The gene calls are TRBV21-1 and TRBJ1-1; the table's D call of TRBD1 was not tested on the DNA. TRBV21-1 corresponds to a pseudogene. The CDR3 consists of 13 residues. CDR3 nucleotides: TGTGCCAGCTACAGGGGGCGAAGAACTGAAGCTTTCTTT. Its protein product is CASYRGRRTEAFF.

The CDR3: CASRRSGASSYNEQFF. DNA for the CDR3: TGTGCCAGCAGGCGGAGCGGGGCGAGCTCCTACAATGAGCAGTTCTTC. The rearrangement joins TRBV2 to TRBJ2-1; TRBD2 matches 7 bases. The CDR3 runs 16 residues. Germline assignment: CDR1 SNHLY and CDR2 FYNNEI. The V gene end was trimmed by 6 bases and the J gene end by 0 bases; junction bases not matched to a gene: 8.

Worth noting for this clone: One junction end disagrees with the germline gene, perhaps due to a read error. In DNA, the CDR3 is TGTGCCAGCAGCTTGGTGGGGGAAGAGACCCAGTACTTC. It specifies CASSLVGEETQYF. This chain joins TRBV5-1 and TRBJ2-5; perhaps D is TRBD1 or TRBD2 (5 bases each). The germline V gene encodes CDR1 SGHRS and CDR2 YFSETQ. This CDR3 has 13 amino acids.

V usage is TRBV4-1 and J usage is TRBJ1-2; the match to TRBD1 covers 9 bases. V was pared by 0 bases and J by 8 bases, with 7 bases of the junction left unmatched. The V gene's germline CDR1 is MGHRA and CDR2 YSYEKL. The CDR3 sequence is 15 residues long. The CDR3 is CASSQEAGQGKGYTF. The DNA of the CDR3 is TGCGCCAGCAGCCAAGAGGCCGGACAGGGGAAAGGCTACACCTTC.

The chain links TRBV13 to TRBJ2-1, with 9 bases matching TRBD2. Per germline, CDR1 PRHDT and CDR2 FYEKMQ (reference sequence). This CDR3 is 15 amino acids long. V gave up 2 bases and J gave up 7 bases; unmatched junction bases: 6. The CDR3 is CASSLLGGRGNEQFF. The CDR3 DNA is TGTGCCAGCAGCTTATTAGGCGGGAGGGGGAATGAGCAGTTCTTC.

This chain uses TRBV14 with TRBJ2-7, with 7 nucleotides matching TRBD2. The CDR3 sequence is 14 residues long. Germline lookup yields CDR1 SGHDN and CDR2 FVKESK. J gave up 4 bases and V 4 bases, and 7 bases lay outside the gene matches. The DNA for the CDR3 is TGTGCCAGCAGCCTCAGCGGGGTTCTTTACGAGCAGTACTTC. As protein: CASSLSGVLYEQYF.

The chain is built from TRBV4-2 and TRBJ2-1; 7 bases align to TRBD2. CDR3 length: 16 amino acids. V lost 6 bases to trimming and J lost 4 bases; unmatched junction nucleotides: 12. Per germline, CDR1 LGHNA and CDR2 YNFKEQ. CDR3 amino acids: CASRPLTGGLYNEQFF. DNA for the CDR3: TGTGCCAGCAGGCCTCTGACGGGAGGACTATACAATGAGCAGTTCTTC.

V usage is TRBV6-6 and J usage is TRBJ1-1; D uncertain. CDR1 and CDR2 from the germline V gene are MNHNY and SVGAGI (reference sequence). The V gene lost 2 bases and the J gene lost 1 base, with 14 bases spanning the gap. The CDR3 spans 16 residues. The CDR3 sequence: CASSYGGLGPNTEAFF. The CDR3 coding sequence is TGTGCCAGCAGTTACGGCGGCCTTGGACCGAACACTGAAGCTTTCTTT.